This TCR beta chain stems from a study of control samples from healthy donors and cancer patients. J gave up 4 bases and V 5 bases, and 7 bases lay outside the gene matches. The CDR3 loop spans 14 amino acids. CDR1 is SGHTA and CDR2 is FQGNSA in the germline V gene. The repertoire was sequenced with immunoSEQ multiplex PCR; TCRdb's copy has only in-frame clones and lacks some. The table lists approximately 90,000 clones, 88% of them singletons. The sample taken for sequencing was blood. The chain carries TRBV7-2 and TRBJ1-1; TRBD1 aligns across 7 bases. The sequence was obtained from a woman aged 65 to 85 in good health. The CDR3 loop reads CASSLRQGATEAFF. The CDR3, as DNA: TGTGCCAGCAGCCTAAGACAGGGCGCCACTGAAGCTTTCTTT. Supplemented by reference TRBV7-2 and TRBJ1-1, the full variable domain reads GAGVSQSPSNKVTEKGKDVELRCDPISGHTALYWYRQSLGQGLEFLIYFQGNSAPDKSGLPSDRFSAERTGGSVSTLTIQRTQQEDSAVYLCASSLRQGATEAFFGQGTRLTVV.